These 16 T cell receptor beta chains were sequenced from one sample in a study of CD8+ T cells in alopecia areata. Once RNA had been extracted, it was reverse transcribed into cDNA to act as the sequencing template. Libraries were prepared by immunoSEQ multiplex PCR; TCRdb keeps only in-frame clonotypes and omits some of them. This table has approximately 180,000 clones, around 63% appearing once. The input for sequencing was CD4+ T cells sorted from blood, taken at week 0. The receptor set was obtained from a human donor with alopecia areata.

The gene calls are TRBV5-6 and TRBJ2-7, with a tentative D call TRBD2 (6 bases). Looked up from germline, CDR1 is SGHDT and CDR2 is YYEEEE. Trimming pared 4 bases from V and 6 bases from J, leaving 14 bases between. This CDR3 has 13 amino acids. In nucleotides, the CDR3 is TGTGCCAGCAGCCCCCTCGGAGGGTCCGAGCAGTACTTC. It specifies CASSPLGGSEQYF.

This clone was seen a handful of times. This chain links TRBV18 with TRBJ2-5; 10 nucleotides line up with TRBD1. Germline CDR1 is KGHSH and CDR2 is LQKENI. CDR3 length: 16 amino acids. V lost 2 bases and J lost 4; bases outside the gene matches: 7. The CDR3 nucleotides are TGTGCCAGCTCACCAGAGATCGGACAGGGGGGAGAGACCCAGTACTTC. Residues: CASSPEIGQGGETQYF.

The V gene is TRBV25-1, the J gene TRBJ1-1; 8 nucleotides align to TRBD1. Germline V CDR1 and CDR2: MGHDK, SYGVNS. Losses at the gene ends were 4 bases for V and 5 bases for J; bases not matched to a gene: 6. CDR3 size: 14 residues. The CDR3: CASSVTTGGTEAFF. CDR3 in DNA: TGTGCCAGCAGTGTAACTACAGGGGGGACTGAAGCTTTCTTT.

The chain recombines TRBV4-3 with TRBJ2-3; TRBD2 might be the D (5 bases). The CDR3 has 15 residues. Germline values: CDR1 LGHNA, CDR2 YSLEER. Trimming cost V 0 bases and J 3 bases, with 10 bases left between them. The CDR3 region has the DNA TGCGCCAGCAGCCAAGATAATCGGGGAACAGATACGCAGTATTTT. It yields the protein CASSQDNRGTDTQYF.

The rearrangement joins TRBV5-6 to TRBJ2-5; no clear D gene. Deletions cut 1 base from V and 7 bases from J, with 14 bases between. CDR3 length equals 14 residues. Per the germline V gene, CDR1 is SGHDT and CDR2 is YYEEEE. CDR3 protein: CASSLRAEGRTQYF. The CDR3 region has the DNA TGTGCCAGCAGCTTGAGGGCCGAAGGTCGGACCCAGTACTTC.

The gene calls are TRBV10-3 and TRBJ1-1; unclear D gene. In germline, CDR1 is ENHRY, CDR2 SYGVKD. The CDR3 consists of 13 residues. The ends were cut back, 0 bases at V and 10 bases at J, with 12 bases in the middle. The CDR3 DNA sequence: TGTGCCATCAGTGAGTCCTACACAGAGGGAGCTTTCTTT. Residues: CAISESYTEGAFF.

This clone was counted a few times. The chain carries TRBV13 and TRBJ2-7, with TRBD1 identical over 7 bases. CDR3 length: 14 residues. Losses at the gene ends were 7 bases for V and 1 base for J; bases not matched to a gene: 7. CDR1 and CDR2 from the germline V gene are PRHDT and FYEKMQ (reference sequence). The CDR3 is CASNVQGESYEQYF. CDR3 coding DNA: TGTGCCAGCAACGTCCAGGGGGAGTCCTACGAGCAGTACTTC.

This clone was counted between two and nine times. A read error may account for a junction end that differs from germline. The J gene is TRBJ1-5, the V gene TRBV2; 7 bases agree with TRBD1. This CDR3 comprises 14 residues. Germline CDR1 SNHLY, CDR2 FYNNEI. Here the CDR3 DNA reads TGTGCCAGCAATGAACAGGGGAAGAATCAGCCCCAGCATTTT. Translation gives CASNEQGKNQPQHF.

V usage is TRBV4-1 and J usage is TRBJ2-3; TRBD2 is a possible D gene (6 bases). From germline, CDR1 is MGHRA and CDR2 YSYEKL. V lost 0 bases to trimming and J lost 6 bases, with 19 bases between them. There are 17 residues in the CDR3. The CDR3 loop is CASSQDGSEAGRDTQYF. CDR3 coding DNA: TGCGCCAGCAGCCAAGATGGTAGCGAGGCGGGGAGGGATACGCAGTATTTT.

This clone was seen a handful of times. The chain joins TRBV29-1 to TRBJ1-5, with D tentatively TRBD1 (6 bases). The CDR3 covers 13 residues. Per the germline V gene, CDR1 is SQVTM and CDR2 is ANQGSEA. V was pared by 4 bases and J by 4 bases, with 11 bases between. CDR3 coding DNA: TGCAGCGTTGTAGGACAGCCGAATCAGCCCCAGCATTTT. It specifies CSVVGQPNQPQHF.

Here the CDR3 reads CASRIKPTADYGYTF. The CDR3 DNA reads TGTGCCAGCAGAATCAAACCGACGGCGGACTATGGCTACACCTTC. The V and J genes are TRBV27 and TRBJ1-2; D gene ambiguous. Per the germline V gene, CDR1 is MNHEY and CDR2 is SMNVEV (reference sequence). The CDR3 covers 15 residues. V was pared by 6 bases and J by 3 bases, with 17 bases between.

Notes on this clone: Germline and junction disagree at one end, which may indicate a read error. The chain links TRBV2 to TRBJ1-5, with a tentative D call TRBD1 (5 bases). The CDR3 loop spans 13 amino acids. The germline V gene has CDR1 SNHLY and CDR2 FYNNEI. The CDR3 loop reads CACRVDSNQPQHF. CDR3 coding DNA: TGTGCCTGCAGGGTCGATAGCAATCAGCCCCAGCATTTT. The full variable domain, rest sourced from reference TRBV2 and TRBJ1-5, is EPEVTQTPSHQVTQMGQEVILRCVPISNHLYFYWYRQILGQKVEFLVSFYNNEISEKSEIFDDQFSVERPDGSNFTLKIRSTKLEDSAMYFCACRVDSNQPQHFGDGTRLSIL.

The rearrangement links TRBV29-1 to TRBJ1-4, with D perhaps matching TRBD1 (6 bases). V gave up 8 bases and J gave up 0 bases, with 10 bases separating them. Germline V gene sequence: CDR1 SQVTM, CDR2 ANQGSEA. The CDR3 runs 13 residues. The CDR3 spells CSFRGATNEKLFF. The CDR3 DNA is TGCAGCTTCAGGGGTGCAACTAATGAAAAACTGTTTTTT.

This chain links TRBV7-9 with TRBJ2-7, with 7 bases aligning to TRBD1. The V gene's germline CDR1 is SEHNR and CDR2 FQNEAQ (reference sequence). CDR3 length: 14 amino acids. V lost 5 bases to trimming and J lost 5 bases; unmatched junction nucleotides: 9. Here the CDR3 reads CASSPPPGGHEQYF. CDR3 bases: TGTGCCAGCAGCCCACCGCCAGGGGGTCACGAGCAGTACTTC.

The J gene is TRBJ2-7, the V gene TRBV2; weak D call: TRBD2 (5 bases). This CDR3 has 14 residues. Trimming removed 4 bases from V and 2 bases from J, with 12 bases in between. Germline V gene sequence: CDR1 SNHLY, CDR2 FYNNEI. CDR3 DNA sequence: TGTGCCAGCAGTGTTAGGACTTCCGCCTACGAGCAGTACTTC. Its translation is CASSVRTSAYEQYF.

This clone was found a few times. As DNA, the CDR3 is TGTGCCAGCCGTCCTGAGAACAGTGGCACCGGGGAGCTGTTTTTT. Its protein product is CASRPENSGTGELFF. V usage is TRBV25-1 and J usage is TRBJ2-2; D remains ambiguous. The CDR3 spans 15 residues. Per germline, CDR1 MGHDK and CDR2 SYGVNS. V was pared by 8 bases and J by 4 bases, with 17 bases between.